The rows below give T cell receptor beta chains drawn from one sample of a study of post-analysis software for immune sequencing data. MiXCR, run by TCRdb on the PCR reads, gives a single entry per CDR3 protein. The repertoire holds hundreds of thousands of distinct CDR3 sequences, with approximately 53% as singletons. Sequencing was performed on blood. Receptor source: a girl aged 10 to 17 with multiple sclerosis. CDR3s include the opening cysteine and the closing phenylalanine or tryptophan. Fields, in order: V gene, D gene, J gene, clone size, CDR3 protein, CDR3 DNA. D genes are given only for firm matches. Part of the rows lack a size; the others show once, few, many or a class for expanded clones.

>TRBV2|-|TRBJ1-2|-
CASSGRGGRGNYGYTF
TGTGCCAGCAGTGGGCGTGGGGGGCGCGGCAACTATGGCTACACCTTC
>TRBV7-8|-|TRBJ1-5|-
CASSPLTLDRRNQPQHF
TGTGCCAGCAGCCCCCTTACGCTCGACAGAAGAAATCAGCCCCAGCATTTT
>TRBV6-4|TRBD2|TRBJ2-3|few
CASSATSGGTDTQYF
TGTGCCAGCAGTGCCACTAGCGGGGGAACAGATACGCAGTATTTT
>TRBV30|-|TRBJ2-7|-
CAWRGSPGAYEQYF
TGTGCCTGGAGAGGAAGCCCCGGGGCTTACGAGCAGTACTTC
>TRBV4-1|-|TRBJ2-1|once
CASSQPYRGRDNEQFF
TGCGCCAGCAGCCAACCCTACCGGGGGAGAGACAATGAGCAGTTCTTC
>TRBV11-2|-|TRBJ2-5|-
CASTRWGRGSPQQETQYF
TGTGCCAGCACGCGATGGGGGAGGGGGTCCCCTCAACAAGAGACCCAGTACTTC
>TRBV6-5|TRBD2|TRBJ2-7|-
CASSYSTSGSPEQYF
TGTGCCAGCAGTTACTCGACTAGCGGGAGTCCCGAGCAGTACTTC
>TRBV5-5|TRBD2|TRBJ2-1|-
CASSRTSESYNEQFF
TGTGCCAGCAGCCGCACTAGCGAATCCTACAATGAGCAGTTCTTC
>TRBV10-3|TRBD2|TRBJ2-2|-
CAISEVAGYTGELFF
TGTGCCATCAGTGAAGTAGCGGGGTACACCGGGGAGCTGTTTTTT
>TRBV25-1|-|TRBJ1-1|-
CASSEYWGNTEAFF
TGTGCCAGCAGTGAATATTGGGGGAACACTGAAGCTTTCTTT
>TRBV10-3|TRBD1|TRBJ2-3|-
CAISETGQALMGADTQYF
TGTGCCATCAGTGAGACAGGACAGGCCCTGATGGGGGCAGATACGCAGTATTTT
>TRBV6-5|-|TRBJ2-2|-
CASSYRTPANTGELFF
TGTGCCAGCAGTTACCGGACCCCCGCGAACACCGGGGAGCTGTTTTTT
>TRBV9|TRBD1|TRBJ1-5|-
CASSRIRDSYSNQPQHF
TGTGCCAGCAGCCGGATCCGGGACAGCTATAGCAATCAGCCCCAGCATTTT
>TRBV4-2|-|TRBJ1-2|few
CASSQDRSANYGYTF
TGTGCCAGCAGCCAAGATCGGTCAGCTAACTATGGCTACACCTTC
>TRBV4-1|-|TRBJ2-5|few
CASSQGLQGPETQYF
TGCGCCAGCAGCCAAGGTCTGCAAGGGCCGGAGACCCAGTACTTC
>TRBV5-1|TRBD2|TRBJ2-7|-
CASSAAGGHYEQYF
TGCGCCAGCAGTGCGGCGGGAGGTCACTACGAGCAGTACTTC
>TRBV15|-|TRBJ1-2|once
CATSISRHGYTF
TGTGCCACCAGCATAAGCAGACATGGCTACACCTTC
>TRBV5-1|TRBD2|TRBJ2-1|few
CASQREAVYNEQFF
TGCGCCAGCCAGCGGGAGGCGGTCTACAATGAGCAGTTCTTC
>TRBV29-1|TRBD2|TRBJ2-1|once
CSVKVIGLAGGFYEQFF
TGCAGCGTCAAGGTGATAGGGCTAGCGGGAGGATTTTATGAGCAGTTCTTC
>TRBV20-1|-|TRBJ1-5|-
CSVPIPGQGLMNQPQHF
TGCAGTGTTCCCATTCCGGGGCAGGGGTTGATGAATCAGCCCCAGCATTTT
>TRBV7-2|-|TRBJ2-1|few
CTSRGSGYNEQFF
TGTACCAGCCGGGGTTCAGGGTACAATGAGCAGTTCTTC
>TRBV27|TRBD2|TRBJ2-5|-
CASSLWGPRTSGRSGETQYF
TGTGCCAGCAGTTTATGGGGACCCCGGACTAGCGGGAGAAGCGGAGAGACCCAGTACTTC
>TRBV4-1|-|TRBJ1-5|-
CASSQDPGEPQHF
TGCGCCAGCAGCCAAGATCCGGGTGAGCCCCAGCATTTT
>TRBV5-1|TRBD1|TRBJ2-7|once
CASSLRTGGAFYEQYF
TGCGCCAGCAGCTTGAGGACAGGGGGGGCCTTCTACGAGCAGTACTTC
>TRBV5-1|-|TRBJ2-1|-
CASSSGKNEQFF
TGCGCCAGCAGCTCAGGGAAGAATGAGCAGTTCTTC
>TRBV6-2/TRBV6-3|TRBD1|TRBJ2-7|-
CASSSSRQGISYEQYF
TGTGCCAGCAGTTCCTCCCGACAGGGCATCTCCTACGAGCAGTACTTC
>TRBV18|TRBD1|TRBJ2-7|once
CASSPATGLYEQYF
TGTGCCAGCTCACCAGCGACAGGGCTCTACGAGCAGTACTTC
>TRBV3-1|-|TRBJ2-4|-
CASSQELGQGNMYF
TGTGCCAGCAGCCAAGAATTAGGCCAGGGCAATATGTACTTC
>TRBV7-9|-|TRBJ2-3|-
CASSLAGPHRPDTQYF
TGTGCCAGCAGCTTAGCGGGCCCCCATAGGCCAGATACGCAGTATTTT
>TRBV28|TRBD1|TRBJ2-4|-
CASSLGGQGLNIQYF
TGTGCCAGCAGTCTGGGGGGACAGGGACTAAACATTCAGTACTTC
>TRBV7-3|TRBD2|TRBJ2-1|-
CASSLTSTSGMVYNEQFF
TGTGCCAGCAGCTTAACAAGTACTAGCGGGATGGTATACAATGAGCAGTTCTTC
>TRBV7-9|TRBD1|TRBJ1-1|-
CASSLETGTGKMNTEAFF
TGTGCCAGCAGCTTAGAGACCGGGACAGGGAAGATGAACACTGAAGCTTTCTTT
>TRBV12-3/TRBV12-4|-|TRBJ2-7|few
CASTYRGLSYEQYF
TGTGCCAGCACCTACAGGGGACTTTCCTACGAGCAGTACTTC
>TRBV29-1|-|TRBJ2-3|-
CSVERQGGSTDTQYF
TGCAGCGTTGAACGGCAGGGGGGTAGCACAGATACGCAGTATTTT
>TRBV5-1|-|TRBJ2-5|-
CASSYGQLQETQYF
TGCGCCAGCAGCTACGGACAGCTCCAAGAGACCCAGTACTTC
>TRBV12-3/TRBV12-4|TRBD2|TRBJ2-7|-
CASSLEVGLATYEQYF
TGTGCCAGCAGTTTAGAAGTGGGACTAGCCACCTACGAGCAGTACTTC
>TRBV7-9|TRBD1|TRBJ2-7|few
CASKRDRSSYEQYF
TGTGCCAGCAAACGGGACAGGTCCTCCTACGAGCAGTACTTC
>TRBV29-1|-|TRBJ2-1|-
CSAGGDYNEQFF
TGCAGCGCCGGGGGCGACTACAATGAGCAGTTCTTC
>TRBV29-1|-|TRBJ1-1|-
CSARSRLALGAEAFF
TGCAGCGCCCGGTCACGGTTGGCCCTGGGAGCTGAAGCTTTCTTT
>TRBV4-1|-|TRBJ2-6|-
CASSPRTLSGANVLTF
TGCGCCAGCAGCCCCCGGACCCTCTCTGGGGCCAACGTCCTGACTTTC
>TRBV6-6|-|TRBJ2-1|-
CASSYLDLGNEQFF
TGTGCCAGCAGTTACTTGGATCTGGGCAATGAGCAGTTCTTC
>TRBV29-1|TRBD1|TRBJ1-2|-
CSFSTGAYYGYTF
TGCAGCTTCTCTACAGGGGCCTACTATGGCTACACCTTC
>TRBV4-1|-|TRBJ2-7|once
CASSQAPPAYEQYF
TGCGCCAGCAGCCAAGCGCCACCCGCCTACGAGCAGTACTTC
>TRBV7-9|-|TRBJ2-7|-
CASTITSGAYEQYF
TGTGCCAGCACCATCACCAGCGGAGCCTACGAGCAGTACTTC
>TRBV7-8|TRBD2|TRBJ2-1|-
CASSPGLAGGPSYNEQFF
TGTGCCAGCAGCCCCGGACTAGCGGGGGGGCCGAGCTACAATGAGCAGTTCTTC
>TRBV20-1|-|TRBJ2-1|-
CSARPSREFYNEQFF
TGCAGTGCTAGACCTAGCCGGGAGTTCTACAATGAGCAGTTCTTC
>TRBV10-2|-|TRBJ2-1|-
CASSESLGSGGMRVGEQFF
TGCGCCAGCAGTGAGTCCCTTGGTAGCGGAGGGATGCGGGTTGGTGAGCAGTTCTTC
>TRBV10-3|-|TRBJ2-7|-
CAISESLGSSYEQYF
TGTGCCATCAGTGAGTCTTTAGGGAGCTCCTACGAGCAGTACTTC
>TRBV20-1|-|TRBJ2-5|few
CSASQGIVETQYF
TGCAGTGCTTCACAGGGTATCGTGGAGACCCAGTACTTC
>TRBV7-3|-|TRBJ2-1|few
CASSSSRSTGLNNEQFF
TGTGCCAGCAGCTCCTCTAGGAGTACTGGACTAAACAATGAGCAGTTCTTC
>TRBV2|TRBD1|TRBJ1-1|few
CASSVDRGPAFF
TGTGCCAGCAGTGTCGACAGGGGGCCAGCTTTCTTT